This T cell receptor beta chain is from a study of shared clonotypes between healthy human individuals. Clones were read by immunoSEQ multiplex PCR, and TCRdb kept only the in-frame ones, dropping some. This table has 1.4 million to 1.5 million clones, around 95% appearing once. From germline, CDR1 is SGDLS and CDR2 YYNGEE. The CDR3 totals 14 residues. Trimming cost V 4 bases and J 3 bases, with 14 bases left between them. This clone was observed once. The chain carries TRBV9 and TRBJ2-7; possible D gene TRBD1, 6 bases. The sequence was obtained from a man aged 30-40 years in good health. Sequences were obtained from naive CD4+ T cells sorted from blood. The sample's subset: CD45RA+ positively selected. CDR3 in DNA: TGTGCCAGCAGCCCCAGGGGCGCGTTCTACGAGCAGTACTTC. Its translation is CASSPRGAFYEQYF. Full variable domain (missing parts from reference TRBV9 and TRBJ2-7): DSGVTQTPKHLITATGQRVTLRCSPRSGDLSVYWYQQSLDQGLQFLIQYYNGEERAKGNILERFSAQQFPDLHSELNLSSLELGDSALYFCASSPRGAFYEQYFGPGTRLTVT.